Following are 8 T cell receptor beta chains from one sample sequenced in a study of T-cell reconstitution after alpha-beta-depleted transplantation in children (dated by TCRdb to the mid-2010s). The treatment or condition label, as the study defines it: allogeneic hematopoietic cell transplantation with graft depleted of TCRalphabeta T cells and CD19 B cells. Libraries were prepared through PCR. Sequencing used an Illumina HiSeq 2500. TCR library preparation used molecular barcoding, with unique molecular identifiers applied to normalize quantification of the TCRbeta repertoire. TCRdb ran its own pipeline on the public reads, namely fastp trimming at Q25 and MiXCR clone calling, and kept in-frame beta chains. Each entry merges the rows of one CDR3 protein and shows their most common DNA and genes. Across this sample there are about 980,000 distinct CDR3 sequences, with roughly 31% seen only once. Around 30% of the sample goes to the ten largest clones.

This specimen was PBMCs, mostly from graft donor cells, taken 360 days after TCRalphabeta/CD19-depleted stem cell transplant. These receptors all stem from a boy in the first two years of life who had a stem cell transplant for SCID, so the T cells may come from the graft donor.

The chain recombines TRBV5-5 with TRBJ2-3; D remains ambiguous. Trimming shortened V by 4 bases and J by 2 bases, and 14 bases separated the two germline ends. From germline, CDR1 is SGHKS and CDR2 YYEKEE (reference sequence). The CDR3 sequence is 15 residues long. The CDR3 sequence is CASSGQFKTTDTQYF. The CDR3 DNA follows: TGTGCCAGCAGCGGGCAGTTTAAGACCACAGATACGCAGTATTTT.

This clonotype appeared once. The chain recombines TRBV12-3 or TRBV12-4 with TRBJ2-1; D perhaps matches TRBD1 (5 bases). The ends were cut back, 6 bases at V and 10 bases at J, with 16 bases in the middle. The CDR3 is made up of 13 amino acids. CDR3 protein: CASSPSPHREQFF. The DNA for the CDR3 is TGTGCCAGCAGCCCTTCCCCTCACAGGGAGCAGTTCTTC.

This clonotype has only a few counts. The V and J genes are TRBV10-3 and TRBJ2-7; unclear D gene. Trimming stripped 7 bases from V and 3 bases from J, with 13 bases between. The length of the CDR3 is 13 residues. The germline gives CDR1 ENHRY, CDR2 SYGVKD. CDR3 residues: CAITPAFNYEQYF. CDR3 coding DNA: TGTGCCATCACTCCGGCTTTCAACTACGAGCAGTACTTC.

The genes are TRBV19 and TRBJ2-7, with 7 bases lining up with TRBD1. This CDR3 region has 15 residues. Germline CDR1 LNHDA, CDR2 SQIVND (reference sequence). V dropped 6 bases and J dropped 0; count of bases not matched to a gene: 8. Written as DNA, the CDR3 is TGTGCCAGTAGCCATTCGACAGGGTACTCCTACGAGCAGTACTTC. This encodes CASSHSTGYSYEQYF.

V is TRBV20-1 and J is TRBJ2-2; D perhaps matches TRBD2 (6 bases). The germline V gene has CDR1 DFQATT and CDR2 SNEGSKA (reference sequence). V was clipped by 0 bases and J by 7 bases, with 12 bases between them. CDR3 size: 14 residues. The CDR3 DNA sequence: TGCAGTGCTAGAGATTTGACCGGGGGCGGGGAGCTGTTTTTT. Protein sequence: CSARDLTGGGELFF.

The V and J genes are TRBV29-1 and TRBJ2-3; D gene unclear. V was pared by 6 bases and J by 3 bases, with 13 bases between. Germline-derived CDR1 and CDR2 are SQVTM and ANQGSEA. The CDR3 has 13 residues. Here the CDR3 DNA reads TGCAGCGTCCCCCGACGGGCGACAGATACGCAGTATTTT. Amino acids: CSVPRRATDTQYF.

V usage is TRBV2 and J usage is TRBJ2-5; 7 positions agree with TRBD2. This CDR3 has 15 amino acids. With 4 bases clipped from V and 5 bases from J, the junction kept 10 bases outside the gene matches. Germline lookup yields CDR1 SNHLY and CDR2 FYNNEI. CDR3 sequence: CASSGNRGVPETQYF. The CDR3 DNA is TGTGCCAGCAGTGGGAATCGGGGGGTTCCTGAGACCCAGTACTTC.

This clonotype was observed a few times. The CDR3 nucleotides read TGTGCCAGCAGCTTGGGGGTATCCAGGGCGGCACCTTACAATGAGCAGTTCTTC. Protein product: CASSLGVSRAAPYNEQFF. V gene TRBV5-6 combines with J gene TRBJ2-1, with TRBD1 as a possible D gene (5 bases). CDR3 length: 18 residues. V was pared by 0 bases and J by 4 bases, with 20 bases between. Germline CDR1 and CDR2: SGHDT and YYEEEE.